The clone carrying this T cell receptor (beta chain) appeared once. The sample comes from a study of blood T cell repertoires in COVID-19. Looking at the study overall: Spain, Italy and the United States supplied samples that represented acute and convalescent COVID-19.

Some clones are missing from TCRdb's copy, which holds only in-frame ones; the method was immunoSEQ multiplex PCR. The repertoire holds fewer than 200,000 clones, with around three quarters as singletons. Trimming removed 0 bases at V and 7 bases at J, with 13 bases between. Germline lookup yields CDR1 LGHDT and CDR2 YNNKEL (reference sequence). The CDR3 sequence is 15 residues long. Sequencing was performed on peripheral blood. The V call is TRBV3-1 (or the pseudogene TRBV3-2), the J call TRBJ2-1; perhaps TRBD1 as D (5 bases). The receptor was derived from a man between 70 and 80 years old with active or convalescent COVID-19. The CDR3 nucleotides read TGTGCCAGCAGCCAAGACCTGACCAAGGGGAATGAGCAGTTCTTC. Translated, it gives CASSQDLTKGNEQFF.